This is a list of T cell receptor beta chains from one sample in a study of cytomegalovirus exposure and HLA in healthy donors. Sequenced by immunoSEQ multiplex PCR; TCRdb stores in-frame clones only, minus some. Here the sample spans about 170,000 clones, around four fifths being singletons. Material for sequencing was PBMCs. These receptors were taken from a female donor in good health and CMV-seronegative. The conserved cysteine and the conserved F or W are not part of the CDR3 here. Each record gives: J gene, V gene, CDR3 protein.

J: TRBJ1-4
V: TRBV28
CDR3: ASSPTGAGGEKLF

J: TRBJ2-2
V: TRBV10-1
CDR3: ASSESPPELAGGPRNTGELF

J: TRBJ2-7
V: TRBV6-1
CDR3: ASRERDSHYEQY

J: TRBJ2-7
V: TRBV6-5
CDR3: ASSSPVVPHEQY

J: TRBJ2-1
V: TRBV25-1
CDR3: ASSEAGLAAYNEQF

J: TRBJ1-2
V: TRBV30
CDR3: AWSAKLQPYGYT

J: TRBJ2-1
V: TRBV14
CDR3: ASSRDLGNEQF

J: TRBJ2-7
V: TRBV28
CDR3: ASSYGISYEQY

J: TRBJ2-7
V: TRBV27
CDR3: ASSFGDRDGEQY

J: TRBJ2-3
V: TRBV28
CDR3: ASSGFVSGGARADTQY

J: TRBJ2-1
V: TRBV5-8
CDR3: ASSILAGGPVNNEQF

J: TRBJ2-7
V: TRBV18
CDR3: ASSPWTSGMLYEQY

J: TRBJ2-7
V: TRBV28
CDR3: ASRSPGYEQY

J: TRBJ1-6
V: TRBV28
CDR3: ANSSPGFNSPLH

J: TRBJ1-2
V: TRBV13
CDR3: ASSLRQAANYGYT

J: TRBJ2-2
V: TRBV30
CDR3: AWSADRGMAGELF

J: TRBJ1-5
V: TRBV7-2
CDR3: ASSLVGLSGGGNQPQH

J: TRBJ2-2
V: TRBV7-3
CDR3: ASSLNGGGTGELF

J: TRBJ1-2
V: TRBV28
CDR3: ASSLTRQGARGYT

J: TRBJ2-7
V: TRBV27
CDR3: ASSLSGGGYGY

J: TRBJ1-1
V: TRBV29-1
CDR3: SVTPGGGTEAF

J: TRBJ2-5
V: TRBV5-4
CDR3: ASSFGFAGGSGETQY